This T cell receptor (beta chain) derives from a study of T cells in Graves' hyperthyroidism and ophthalmopathy. Points from the study as a whole: Through a model of 13 V-J features, ophthalmopathy was separated from stable hyperthyroidism. Progression to ophthalmopathy was predicted a median of about 6.6 months early.

This clonotype was counted ten times or more. What it binds is not known. Template material for amplifying TCR beta CDR3 regions consisted of RNA transcripts. HTBI primers were employed in a first-round RT-PCR of the TCR CDR3. One entry per CDR3 protein, called by TCRdb with MiXCR from the multiplex PCR reads. The sample holds around 620,000 distinct CDR3 sequences, roughly 50% seen once. The V and J ends lost 4 bases and 4 bases respectively, with 13 bases between them. This CDR3 contains 14 residues. CDR1 is PRHDT and CDR2 is FYEKMQ in the germline V gene (reference sequence). Sequenced sample: peripheral blood or thyroid tissue (not recorded which). The rearrangement links TRBV13 to TRBJ1-2; the D is unclear. The receptor's source is an adult woman with Graves' disease, either hyperthyroidism or ophthalmopathy (not recorded which). The CDR3 region has the DNA TGTGCCAGCAGCTCCCCCACGACGGCCTATGGCTACACCTTC. Protein product: CASSSPTTAYGYTF.